These 15 T cell receptor beta chains originate from one sample sequenced in a study of T cells expressing NK-cell markers. From its re-call of the 5' RACE reads, TCRdb lists each CDR3 protein once, without DNA. In all, the sample yields some 440,000 distinct CDR3 sequences. The specimen sequenced was blood T cells: a sorted CD56 or NKG2C T cell subset, CD4+ or CD8+ T cells, or bulk PBMC T cells (not recorded which). The receptor set was obtained from a woman between 50 and 59 years old in good health.

V and J are TRBV3-1 and TRBJ1-1; TCRdb's D call of TRBD1 is untestable without DNA. The germline V gene encodes CDR1 LGHDT and CDR2 YNNKEL (reference sequence). The CDR3 has 12 residues. The CDR3: CASSHADRGAFF.

The chain recombines TRBV11-3 with TRBJ2-1; the TCRdb D gene call, TRBD2, has no DNA to confirm it. Germline CDR1 and CDR2: SGHNT and YENEEA. The CDR3 extends over 15 amino acids. The CDR3 region is CASSRAGEGYNEQFF.

The chain couples TRBV12-3 or TRBV12-4 to TRBJ2-1. The CDR3 has 12 amino acids. The CDR3 protein is CASLSSYNEQFF.

The chain carries TRBV27 and TRBJ2-7; TCRdb returns TRBD2, unconfirmable since there is no DNA. Germline V CDR1 and CDR2: MNHEY, SMNVEV (reference sequence). The CDR3 runs 17 residues. The CDR3 loop reads CASSPPGLAGYTHEQYF.

This rearrangement joins TRBV2 to TRBJ1-1. Germline values: CDR1 SNHLY, CDR2 FYNNEI. This CDR3 comprises 14 residues. CDR3 sequence: CASIIGNGGTEAFF.

The genes are TRBV7-9 and TRBJ2-1; the TRBD1 assignment by TCRdb is unverifiable without DNA. Germline CDR1 is SEHNR and CDR2 is FQNEAQ (reference sequence). CDR3 length: 12 residues. The CDR3 reads CASSLGRGEQFF.

The chain has TRBV19 and TRBJ1-3. Germline V gene sequence: CDR1 LNHDA, CDR2 SQIVND (reference sequence). The CDR3 runs to 14 residues. CDR3 amino acids: CASRKTSSGNTIYF. Variable domain in full (rest from reference TRBV19 and TRBJ1-3): DGGITQSPKYLFRKEGQNVTLSCEQNLNHDAMYWYRQDPGQGLRLIYYSQIVNDFQKGDIAEGYSVSREKKESFPLTVTSAQKNPTAFYLCASRKTSSGNTIYFGEGSWLTVV.

This rearrangement joins TRBV7-3 to TRBJ2-3; TCRdb lists TRBD2, though no DNA is available to test this call. CDR1 SGHTA and CDR2 FQGTGA come from the germline V gene. The CDR3 totals 15 residues. The CDR3 sequence is CASSSALAGGATQYF.

This rearrangement joins TRBV20-1 to TRBJ1-4; TCRdb lists TRBD1, though no DNA is available to test this call. The CDR3 sequence is 15 residues long. Germline CDR1 reads DFQATT; CDR2 reads SNEGSKA (reference sequence). The CDR3 spells CSALRGRATNEKLFF.

The J gene is TRBJ2-4, the V gene TRBV27; TCRdb proposes TRBD1, but this gene call is untestable without DNA. The CDR3 loop spans 15 amino acids. Germline loops: CDR1 MNHEY, CDR2 SMNVEV (reference sequence). The CDR3 protein is CASRFLAGEENIQYF.

The chain couples TRBV6-1 to TRBJ2-3. From germline, CDR1 is MNHNS and CDR2 SASEGT. The CDR3 loop spans 12 amino acids. CDR3 protein: CASHRYTDTQYF.

CDR3 loop: CASSTLAGGPHEQFF. V usage is TRBV6-4 and J usage is TRBJ2-1; the TRBD2 assignment by TCRdb is unverifiable without DNA. The CDR3 runs 15 residues. CDR1 is MRHNA, CDR2 SNTAGT, per germline.

The V and J genes are TRBV24-1 and TRBJ2-5; the TCRdb D gene call, TRBD1, has no DNA to confirm it. The CDR3 totals 16 residues. Germline V gene data show CDR1 as KGHDR and CDR2 as SFDVKD. CDR3 sequence reads: CATSDSRRGQRETQYF.

The chain joins TRBV4-2 to TRBJ2-4. The CDR3 extends over 16 amino acids. The V gene's germline CDR1 is LGHNA and CDR2 YNFKEQ. The CDR3: CASSHPSGLAKNIQYF.

V gene TRBV12-3 or TRBV12-4 combines with J gene TRBJ2-5; the D call of TRBD1 rests on TCRdb alone, since no DNA is present to check it. This CDR3 spans 14 amino acids. CDR3 residues: CASSFRGRGETQYF.